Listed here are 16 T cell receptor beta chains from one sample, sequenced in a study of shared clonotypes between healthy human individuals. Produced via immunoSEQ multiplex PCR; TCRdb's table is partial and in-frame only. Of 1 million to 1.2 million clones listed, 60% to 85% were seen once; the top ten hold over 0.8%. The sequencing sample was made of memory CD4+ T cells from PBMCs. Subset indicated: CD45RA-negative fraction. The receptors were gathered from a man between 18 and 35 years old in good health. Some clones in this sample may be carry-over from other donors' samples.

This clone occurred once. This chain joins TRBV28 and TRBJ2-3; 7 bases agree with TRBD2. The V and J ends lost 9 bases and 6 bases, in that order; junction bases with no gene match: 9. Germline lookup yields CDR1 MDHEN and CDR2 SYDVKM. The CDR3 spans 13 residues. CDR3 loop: CASAWGGSDTQYF. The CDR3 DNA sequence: TGTGCCAGTGCCTGGGGAGGGTCCGATACGCAGTATTTT. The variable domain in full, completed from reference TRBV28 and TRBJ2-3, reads DVKVTQSSRYLVKRTGEKVFLECVQDMDHENMFWYRQDPGLGLRLIYFSYDVKMKEKGDIPEGYSVSREKKERFSLILESASTNQTSMYLCASAWGGSDTQYFGPGTRLTVL.

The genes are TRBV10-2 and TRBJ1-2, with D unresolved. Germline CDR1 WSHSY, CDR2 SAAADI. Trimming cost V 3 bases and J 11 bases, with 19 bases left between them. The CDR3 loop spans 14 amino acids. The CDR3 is CASSDTDFPPGYTF. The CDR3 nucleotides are TGCGCCAGCAGTGACACGGACTTCCCCCCGGGGTACACCTTC.

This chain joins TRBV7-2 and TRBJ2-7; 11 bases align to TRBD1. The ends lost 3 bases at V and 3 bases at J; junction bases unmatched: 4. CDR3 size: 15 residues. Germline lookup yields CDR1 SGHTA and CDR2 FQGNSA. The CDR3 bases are TGTGCCAGCAGCTTTGCCGGGACAGGGGGCTACGAGCAGTACTTC. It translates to CASSFAGTGGYEQYF.

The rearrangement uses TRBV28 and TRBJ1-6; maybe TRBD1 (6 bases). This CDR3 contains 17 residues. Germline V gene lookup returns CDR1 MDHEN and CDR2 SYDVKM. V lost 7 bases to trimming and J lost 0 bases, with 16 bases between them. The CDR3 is CASTGGGASSYNSPLHF. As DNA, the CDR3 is TGTGCCAGCACTGGTGGGGGGGCTAGCTCCTATAATTCACCCCTCCACTTT.

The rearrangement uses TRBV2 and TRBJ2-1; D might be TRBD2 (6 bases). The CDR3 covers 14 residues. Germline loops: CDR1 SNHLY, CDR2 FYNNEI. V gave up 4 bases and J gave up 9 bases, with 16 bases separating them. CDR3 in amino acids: CASSVQAYGGEQFF. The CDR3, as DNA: TGTGCCAGCAGTGTACAGGCATACGGGGGTGAGCAGTTCTTC. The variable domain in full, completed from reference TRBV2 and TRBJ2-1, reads EPEVTQTPSHQVTQMGQEVILRCVPISNHLYFYWYRQILGQKVEFLVSFYNNEISEKSEIFDDQFSVERPDGSNFTLKIRSTKLEDSAMYFCASSVQAYGGEQFFGPGTRLTVL.

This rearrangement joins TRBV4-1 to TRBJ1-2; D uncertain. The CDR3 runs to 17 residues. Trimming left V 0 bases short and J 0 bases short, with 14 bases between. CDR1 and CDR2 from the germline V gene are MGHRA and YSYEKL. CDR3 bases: TGCGCCAGCAGCCAAGATGAGTGGAACACCACTAACTATGGCTACACCTTC. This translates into CASSQDEWNTTNYGYTF.

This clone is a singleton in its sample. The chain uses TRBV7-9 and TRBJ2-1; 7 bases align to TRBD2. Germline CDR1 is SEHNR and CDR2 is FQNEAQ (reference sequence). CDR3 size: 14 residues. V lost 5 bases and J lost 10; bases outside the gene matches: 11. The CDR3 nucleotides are TGTGCCAGCAGCCCAAGCGGCTACGGGGGGGAGCAGTTCTTC. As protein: CASSPSGYGGEQFF.

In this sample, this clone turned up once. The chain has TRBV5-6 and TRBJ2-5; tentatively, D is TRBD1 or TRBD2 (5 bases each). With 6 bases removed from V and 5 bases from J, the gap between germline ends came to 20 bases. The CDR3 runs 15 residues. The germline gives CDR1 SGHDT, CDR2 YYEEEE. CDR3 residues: CASTSGAGRVETQYF. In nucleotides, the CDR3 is TGTGCCAGCACTTCCGGGGCCGGTCGTGTGGAGACCCAGTACTTC.

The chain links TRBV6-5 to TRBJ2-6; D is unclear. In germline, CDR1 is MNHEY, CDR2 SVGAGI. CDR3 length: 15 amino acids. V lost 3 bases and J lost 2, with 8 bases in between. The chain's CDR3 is CASSYGSTGANVLTF. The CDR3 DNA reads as TGTGCCAGCAGTTATGGTAGCACTGGGGCCAACGTCCTGACTTTC.

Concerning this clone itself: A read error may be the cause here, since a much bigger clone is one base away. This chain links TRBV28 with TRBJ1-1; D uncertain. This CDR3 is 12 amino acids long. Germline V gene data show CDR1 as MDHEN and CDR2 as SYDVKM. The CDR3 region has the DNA TGTGCCGGCAGTTTATTGGACACTGAAGCTTTCTTT. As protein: CAGSLLDTEAFF.

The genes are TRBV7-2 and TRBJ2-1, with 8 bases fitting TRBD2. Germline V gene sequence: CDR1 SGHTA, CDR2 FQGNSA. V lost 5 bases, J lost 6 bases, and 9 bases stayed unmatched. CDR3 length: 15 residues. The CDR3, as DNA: TGTGCCAGCAGCCGAGATGGGGGACTAGGCAATGAGCAGTTCTTC. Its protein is CASSRDGGLGNEQFF.

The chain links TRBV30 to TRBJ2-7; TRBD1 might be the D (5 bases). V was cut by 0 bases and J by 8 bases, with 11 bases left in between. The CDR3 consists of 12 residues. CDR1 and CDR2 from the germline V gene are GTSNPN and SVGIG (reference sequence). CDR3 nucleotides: TGTGCCTGGAGTGTACGGTCAGGGCAGCAGTACTTC. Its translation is CAWSVRSGQQYF.

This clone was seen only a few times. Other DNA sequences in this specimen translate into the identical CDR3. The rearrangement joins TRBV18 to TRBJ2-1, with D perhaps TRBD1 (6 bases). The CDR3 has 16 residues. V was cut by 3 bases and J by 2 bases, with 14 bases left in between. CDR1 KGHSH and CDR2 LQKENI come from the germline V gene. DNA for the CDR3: TGTGCCAGCTCACCCCCGACTGGGGGCGCCTACAATGAGCAGTTCTTC. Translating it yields CASSPPTGGAYNEQFF.

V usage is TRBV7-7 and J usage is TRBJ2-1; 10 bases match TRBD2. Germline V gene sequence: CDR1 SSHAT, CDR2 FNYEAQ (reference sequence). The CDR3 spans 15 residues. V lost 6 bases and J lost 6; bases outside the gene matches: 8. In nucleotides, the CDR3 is TGTGCCAGCAGTTTCCTAGCGGGAGCCCCCAATGAGCAGTTCTTC. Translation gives CASSFLAGAPNEQFF.

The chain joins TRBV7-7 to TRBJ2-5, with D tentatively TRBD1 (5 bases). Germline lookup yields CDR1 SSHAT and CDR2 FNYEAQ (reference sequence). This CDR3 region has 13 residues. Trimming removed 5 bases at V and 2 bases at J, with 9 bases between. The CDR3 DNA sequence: TGTGCCAGCAGCGCAACAGGACAAGAGACCCAGTACTTC. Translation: CASSATGQETQYF.

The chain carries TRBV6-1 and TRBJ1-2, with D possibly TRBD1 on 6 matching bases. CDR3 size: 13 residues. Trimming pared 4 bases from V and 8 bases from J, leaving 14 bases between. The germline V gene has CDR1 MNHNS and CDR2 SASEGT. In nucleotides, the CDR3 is TGTGCCAGCAGTGTACAGGGTATGGGGGGCTACACCTTC. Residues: CASSVQGMGGYTF.